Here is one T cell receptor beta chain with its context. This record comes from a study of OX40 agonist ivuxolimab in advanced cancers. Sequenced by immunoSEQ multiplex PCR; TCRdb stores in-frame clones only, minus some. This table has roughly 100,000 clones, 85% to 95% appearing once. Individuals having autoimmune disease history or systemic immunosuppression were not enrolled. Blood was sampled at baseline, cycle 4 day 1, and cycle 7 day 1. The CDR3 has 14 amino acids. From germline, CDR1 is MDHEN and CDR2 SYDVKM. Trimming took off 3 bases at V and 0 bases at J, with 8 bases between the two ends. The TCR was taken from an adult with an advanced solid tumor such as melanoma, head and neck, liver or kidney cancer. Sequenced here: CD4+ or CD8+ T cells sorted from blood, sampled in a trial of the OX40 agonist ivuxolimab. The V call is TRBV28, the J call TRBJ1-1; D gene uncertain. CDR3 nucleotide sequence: TGTGCCAGCAGTTTGCTGCGGTTGAACACTGAAGCTTTCTTT. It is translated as CASSLLRLNTEAFF.